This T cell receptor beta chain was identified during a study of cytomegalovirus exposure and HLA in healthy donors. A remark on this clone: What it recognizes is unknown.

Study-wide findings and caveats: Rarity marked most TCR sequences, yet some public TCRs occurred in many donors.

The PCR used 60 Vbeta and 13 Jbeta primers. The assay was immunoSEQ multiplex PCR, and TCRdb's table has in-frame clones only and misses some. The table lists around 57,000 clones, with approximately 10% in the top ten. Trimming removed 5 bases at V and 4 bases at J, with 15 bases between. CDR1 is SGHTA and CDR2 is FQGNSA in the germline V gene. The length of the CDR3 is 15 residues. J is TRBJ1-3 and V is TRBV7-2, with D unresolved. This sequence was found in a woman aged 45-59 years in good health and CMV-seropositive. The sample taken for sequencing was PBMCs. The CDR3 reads CASSQTRVTGNTIYF. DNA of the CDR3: TGTGCCAGCAGCCAAACACGGGTCACAGGAAACACCATATATTTT.